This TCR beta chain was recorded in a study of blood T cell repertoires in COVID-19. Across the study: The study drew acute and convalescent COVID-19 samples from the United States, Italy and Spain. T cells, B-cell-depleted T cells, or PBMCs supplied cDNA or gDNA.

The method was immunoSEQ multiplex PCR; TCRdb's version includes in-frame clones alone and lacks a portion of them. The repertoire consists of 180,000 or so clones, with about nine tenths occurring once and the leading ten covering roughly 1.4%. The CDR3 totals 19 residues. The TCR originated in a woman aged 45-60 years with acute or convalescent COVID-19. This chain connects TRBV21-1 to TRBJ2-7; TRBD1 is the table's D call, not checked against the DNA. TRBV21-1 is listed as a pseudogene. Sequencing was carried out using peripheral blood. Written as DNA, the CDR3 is TGTGCCAGCAGCAAATGGGCCCCAGCCCTGATTACGAGCTCCTACGAGCAGTACTTC. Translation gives CASSKWAPALITSSYEQYF.